The entry below describes one T cell receptor (beta chain). As yet, its antigen is unknown. The germline V and J ends were trimmed by 1 base and 1 base, with 15 bases remaining between them. In germline, CDR1 is SEHNR, CDR2 FQNEAQ (reference sequence). CDR3 length equals 17 residues. This sample is part of a study of identical twins. Unique molecular identifiers were present on the cDNA, which also gained a universal primer site by template switching. TCRdb re-called the 5' RACE reads with MiXCR, one entry per CDR3 protein. The table includes 650,000 to 800,000 distinct CDR3 sequences, around 8.6% detected once. General observations from the study: Models predicted too little out-of-frame TCR alpha sharing in monozygotic twins. Abundant cord blood beta clonotypes carried fewer insertions; memory repertoires showed none.

The same sample was also studied in work on yellow fever vaccine responses in identical twins. As reported in that work: Vaccine-induced T cell responses in twins were reportedly observed to appear partly convergent, partly personalized.

The rearrangement joins TRBV7-9 to TRBJ2-3; D is undetermined. Specimen: PBMCs. The clonotype originates from a woman in her late teens or twenties in good health. Here the CDR3 DNA reads TGTGCCAGCAGCTTAGTCCCTACAGATCCCCGCACAGATACGCAGTATTTT. Amino acids: CASSLVPTDPRTDTQYF. Complete variable domain (other parts from reference TRBV7-9 and TRBJ2-3): DTGVSQNPRHKITKRGQNVTFRCDPISEHNRLYWYRQTLGQGPEFLTYFQNEAQLEKSRLLSDRFSAERPKGSFSTLEIQRTEQGDSAMYLCASSLVPTDPRTDTQYFGPGTRLTVL.